This record concerns one T cell receptor beta chain sequence. The antigen remains unidentified. One end of the junction does not line up with germline, which may come from a read error. Co-extraction yielded RNA and DNA from around 20-30 mg of unsorted bulk tissue. Patients were treatment-naive with chronic HBV infection. The data belong to a study of tumor-infiltrating lymphocytes in primary liver carcinoma. Study-level findings and limits: Among the pair types, tumor region pairs showed more overlap than tumor-adjacent and tumor-blood pairs. Significantly larger top-250-clone fractions were found in tumors than in blood (p = 0.039).

The researchers produced TCR beta cDNA from around 0.5 ug total RNA with a constant-region primer. Three nested multiplex PCR rounds of slightly modified ARM-PCR generated TCR beta libraries. The opening two PCR rounds, about 10 cycles each, paired TRBV1-TRBV30 forward primers with a C-beta reverse primer. Each CDR3 protein is one row after TCRdb ran MiXCR on the multiplex PCR reads. This table holds about 50,000 distinct CDR3 sequences, 70% to 80% found once. The CDR3 is 16 amino acids. The germline CDR1 and CDR2 sequences are SGHAT and FQDESV (reference sequence). The sequenced sample was liver tumor tissue from sampling region 5. The subset: tumor region T5, tumor centre. The V and J genes are TRBV11-1 and TRBJ2-1; the D gene is possibly TRBD2 (5 bases). This TCR was sampled from a man between 35 and 55 years old with primary liver carcinoma and hepatitis B virus infection. CDR3 sequence (DNA): TGTGTCAGCAGCCCCCGGGTGGCGGACTCCAACAATAAGCAGTTCTTC. This sequence encodes CVSSPRVADSNNKQFF.